Each of the 3 T cell receptor beta chains below was sequenced from the same sample in a study of human T cells and chemical hapten exposure listed by TCRdb under 2021. Libraries came from RACE. Sequencing was performed on a NextSeq 500. TCRdb applied fastp at Q25 and MiXCR to the public reads, then kept only in-frame beta chains. Each entry merges the rows of one CDR3 protein and shows their most common DNA and genes. This sample holds some 170,000 distinct CDR3 sequences; 20% to 25% were observed only once. The ten largest clonotypes hold about 6.7% of the sample. This specimen's time point label, per the study, means: patch test 1, 2 weeks after DPC sensitization. What this sample's treatment or condition label stands for: therapeutic diphenylcyclopropenone sensitization with weekly scalp DPC. The sample consisted of whole blood, taken in connection with sensitization to the hapten diphenylcyclopropenone (DPC). These receptors all stem from a woman aged 45-59 years with alopecia areata. Some clones in this sample may be carry-over from other donors' samples.

This clonotype was observed many times. The chain has TRBV3-1 and TRBJ2-2, with 12 positions matching TRBD2. Germline V gene sequence: CDR1 LGHDT, CDR2 YNNKEL (reference sequence). The CDR3 loop spans 17 amino acids. V lost 4 bases and J lost 1; bases outside the gene matches: 4. The CDR3 DNA is TGTGCCAGCAGCCGACAACTAGCGGGAGGGAACACCGGGGAGCTGTTTTTT. It yields the protein CASSRQLAGGNTGELFF.

V and J are TRBV20-1 and TRBJ2-2, with 7 bases identical to TRBD2. V lost 5 bases and J lost 3; bases outside the gene matches: 9. The length of the CDR3 is 15 residues. Germline V gene sequence: CDR1 DFQATT, CDR2 SNEGSKA (reference sequence). CDR3 sequence: CSARPQRDYTGELFF. The CDR3, as DNA: TGCAGTGCTCGTCCCCAGCGGGATTACACCGGGGAGCTGTTTTTT.

This sequence joins TRBV19 and TRBJ2-5; no definite D call. The CDR3 covers 13 residues. V dropped 3 bases and J dropped 4 bases, with 9 bases sitting between them. Germline lookup yields CDR1 LNHDA and CDR2 SQIVND (reference sequence). CDR3 bases: TGTGCCAGTAGTATTATGGTTGGAGAGACCCAGTACTTC. Translating gives CASSIMVGETQYF.